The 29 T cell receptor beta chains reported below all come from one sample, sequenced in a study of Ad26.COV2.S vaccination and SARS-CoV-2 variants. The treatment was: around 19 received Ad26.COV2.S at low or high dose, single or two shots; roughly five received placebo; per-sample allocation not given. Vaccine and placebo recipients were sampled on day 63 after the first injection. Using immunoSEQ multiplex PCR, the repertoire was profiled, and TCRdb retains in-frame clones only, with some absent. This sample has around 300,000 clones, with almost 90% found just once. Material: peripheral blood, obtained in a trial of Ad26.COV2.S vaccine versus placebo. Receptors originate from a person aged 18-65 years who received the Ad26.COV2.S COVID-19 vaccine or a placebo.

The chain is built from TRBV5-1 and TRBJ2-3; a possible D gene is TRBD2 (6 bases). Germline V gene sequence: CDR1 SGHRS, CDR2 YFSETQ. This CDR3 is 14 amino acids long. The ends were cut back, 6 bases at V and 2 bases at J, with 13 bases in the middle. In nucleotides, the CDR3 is TGCGCCAGCACTCCATCGGGGGTCACAGATACGCAGTATTTT. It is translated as CASTPSGVTDTQYF.

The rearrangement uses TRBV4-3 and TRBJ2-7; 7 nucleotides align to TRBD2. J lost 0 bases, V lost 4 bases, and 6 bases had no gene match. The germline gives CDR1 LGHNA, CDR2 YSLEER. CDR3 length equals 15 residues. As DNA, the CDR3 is TGCGCCAGCAGCCTAAGGGGAGGGGCCTCCTACGAGCAGTACTTC. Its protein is CASSLRGGASYEQYF.

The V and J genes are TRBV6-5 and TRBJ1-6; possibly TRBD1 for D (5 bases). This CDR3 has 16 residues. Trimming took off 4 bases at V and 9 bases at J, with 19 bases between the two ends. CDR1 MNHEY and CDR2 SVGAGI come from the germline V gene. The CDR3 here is CASSFSSQGMRSPLHF. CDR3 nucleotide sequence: TGTGCCAGCAGTTTCTCCTCCCAGGGTATGCGTTCACCCCTCCACTTT.

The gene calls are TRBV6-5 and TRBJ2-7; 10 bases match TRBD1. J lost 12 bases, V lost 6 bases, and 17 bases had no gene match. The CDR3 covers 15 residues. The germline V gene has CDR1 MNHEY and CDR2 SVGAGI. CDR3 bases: TGTGCCAGCAGCCCACTAGGGACAGGGGCCAAGTTGTTGTACGTC. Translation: CASSPLGTGAKLLYV.

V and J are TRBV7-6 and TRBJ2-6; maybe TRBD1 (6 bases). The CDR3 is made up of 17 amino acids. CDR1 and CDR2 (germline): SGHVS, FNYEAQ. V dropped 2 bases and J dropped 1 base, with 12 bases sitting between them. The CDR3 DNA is TGTGCCAGCAGCTTATTCAGGCAGGGGTCTGGGGCCAACGTCCTGACTTTC. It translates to CASSLFRQGSGANVLTF.

For the CDR3, the DNA is TGTGCCAGCAGTTTCCGAAGACTAGCGGAAGGCGAGCAGTACGTC. Translating it yields CASSFRRLAEGEQYV. The V and J genes are TRBV6-2 or TRBV6-3 and TRBJ2-7, with 9 bases identical to TRBD2. CDR1 is MNHEY, CDR2 SVGEGT, per germline. The CDR3 has 15 amino acids. The trim removed 4 bases at V and 6 bases at J, leaving 10 bases unmatched.

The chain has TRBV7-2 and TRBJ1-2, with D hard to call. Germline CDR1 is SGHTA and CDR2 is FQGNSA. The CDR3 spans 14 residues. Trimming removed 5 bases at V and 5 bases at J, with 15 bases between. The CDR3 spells CASSPPETSYGYTF. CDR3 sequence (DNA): TGTGCCAGCAGCCCCCCCGAGACCTCTTATGGCTACACCTTC. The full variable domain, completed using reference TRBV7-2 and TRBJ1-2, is GAGVSQSPSNKVTEKGKDVELRCDPISGHTALYWYRQSLGQGLEFLIYFQGNSAPDKSGLPSDRFSAERTGGSVSTLTIQRTQQEDSAVYLCASSPPETSYGYTFGSGTRLTVV.

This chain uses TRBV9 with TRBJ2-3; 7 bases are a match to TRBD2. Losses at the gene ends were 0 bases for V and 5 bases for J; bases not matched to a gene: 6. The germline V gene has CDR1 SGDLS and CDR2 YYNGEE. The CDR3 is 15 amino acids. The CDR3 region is CASSVEGRAVDTQYF. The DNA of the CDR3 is TGTGCCAGCAGCGTAGAAGGGAGGGCCGTAGATACGCAGTATTTT.

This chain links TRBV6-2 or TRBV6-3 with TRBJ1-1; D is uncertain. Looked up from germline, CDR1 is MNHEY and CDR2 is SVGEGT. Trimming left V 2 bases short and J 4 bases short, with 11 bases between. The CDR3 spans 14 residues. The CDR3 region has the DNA TGTGCCAGCAGTTACGTGCGGTATGCCACTGAAGCTTTCTTT. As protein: CASSYVRYATEAFF.

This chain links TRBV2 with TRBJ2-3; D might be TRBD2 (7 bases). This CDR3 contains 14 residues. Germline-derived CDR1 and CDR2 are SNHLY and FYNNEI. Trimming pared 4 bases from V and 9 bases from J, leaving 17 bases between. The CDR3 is CASSAGGDIRTQYF. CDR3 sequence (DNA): TGTGCCAGCAGTGCGGGGGGCGATATTAGGACGCAGTATTTT.

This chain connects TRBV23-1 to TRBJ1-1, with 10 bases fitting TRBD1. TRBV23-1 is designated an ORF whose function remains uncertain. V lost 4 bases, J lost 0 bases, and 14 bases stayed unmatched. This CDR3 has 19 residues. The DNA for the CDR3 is TGCGCCAGCAGTCCCCCGCCCGGGACAGGGGAACTTTTGAACACTGAAGCTTTCTTT. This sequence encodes CASSPPPGTGELLNTEAFF.

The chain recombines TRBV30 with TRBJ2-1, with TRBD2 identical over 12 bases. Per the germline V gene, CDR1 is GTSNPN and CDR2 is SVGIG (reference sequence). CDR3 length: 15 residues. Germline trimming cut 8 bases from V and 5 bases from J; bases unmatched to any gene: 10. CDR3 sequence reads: CAGMTSGSLHNEQFF. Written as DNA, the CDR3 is TGTGCCGGAATGACTAGCGGGAGTCTCCACAATGAGCAGTTCTTC.

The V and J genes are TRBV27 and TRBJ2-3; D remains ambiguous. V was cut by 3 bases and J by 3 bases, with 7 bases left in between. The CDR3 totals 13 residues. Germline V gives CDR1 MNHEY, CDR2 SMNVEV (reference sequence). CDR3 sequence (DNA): TGTGCCAGCAGTTTTGGGGTTACAGATACGCAGTATTTT. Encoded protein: CASSFGVTDTQYF.

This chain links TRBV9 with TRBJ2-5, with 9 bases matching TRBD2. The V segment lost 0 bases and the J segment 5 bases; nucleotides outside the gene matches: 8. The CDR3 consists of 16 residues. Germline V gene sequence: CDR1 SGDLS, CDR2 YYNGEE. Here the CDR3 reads CASSVVAGGTWETQYF. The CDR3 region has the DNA TGTGCCAGCAGCGTAGTCGCGGGAGGGACCTGGGAGACCCAGTACTTC.

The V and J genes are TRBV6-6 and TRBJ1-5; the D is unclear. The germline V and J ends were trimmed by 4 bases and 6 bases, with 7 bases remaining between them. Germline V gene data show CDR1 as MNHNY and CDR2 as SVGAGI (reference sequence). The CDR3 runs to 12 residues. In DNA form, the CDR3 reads TGTGCCAGCAGTTCCGTATCTCAGCCCCAGCATTTT. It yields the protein CASSSVSQPQHF.

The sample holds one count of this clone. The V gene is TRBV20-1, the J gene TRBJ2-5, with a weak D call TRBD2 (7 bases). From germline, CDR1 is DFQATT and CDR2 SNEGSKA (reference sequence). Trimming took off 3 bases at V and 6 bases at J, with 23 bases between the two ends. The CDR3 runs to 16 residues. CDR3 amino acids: CSASRSSGGRAKTQYF. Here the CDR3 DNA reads TGCAGTGCTAGTCGGAGCTCCGGGGGGCGGGCCAAGACCCAGTACTTC.

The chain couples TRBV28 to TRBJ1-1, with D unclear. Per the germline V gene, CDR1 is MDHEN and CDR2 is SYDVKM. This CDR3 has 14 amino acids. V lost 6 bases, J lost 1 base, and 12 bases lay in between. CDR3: CASRPQAGNTEAFF. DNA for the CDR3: TGTGCCAGCAGACCACAAGCGGGGAACACTGAAGCTTTCTTT.

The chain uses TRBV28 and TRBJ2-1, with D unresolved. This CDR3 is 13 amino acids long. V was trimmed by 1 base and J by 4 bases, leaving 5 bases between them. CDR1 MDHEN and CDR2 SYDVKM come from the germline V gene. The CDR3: CASSLFWYNEQFF. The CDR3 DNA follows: TGTGCCAGCAGTTTATTCTGGTACAATGAGCAGTTCTTC.

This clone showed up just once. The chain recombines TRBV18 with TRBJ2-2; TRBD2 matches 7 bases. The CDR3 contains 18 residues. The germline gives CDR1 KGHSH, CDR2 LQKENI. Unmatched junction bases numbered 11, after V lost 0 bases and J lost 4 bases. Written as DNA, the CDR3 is TGTGCCAGCTCACCACCTCCCGAGACTAGCCGGTTCACCGGGGAGCTGTTTTTT. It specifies CASSPPPETSRFTGELFF.

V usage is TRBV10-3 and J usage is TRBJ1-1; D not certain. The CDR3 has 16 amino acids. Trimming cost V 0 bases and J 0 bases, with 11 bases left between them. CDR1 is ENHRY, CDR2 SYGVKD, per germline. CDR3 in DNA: TGTGCCATCAGTGAGTCCTACGGAAAAATGAACACTGAAGCTTTCTTT. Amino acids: CAISESYGKMNTEAFF.

This chain's CDR3 is CASMIGANTEAFF. The DNA for the CDR3 is TGTGCCAGCATGATAGGGGCGAACACTGAAGCTTTCTTT. This sequence joins TRBV2 and TRBJ1-1, with a possible D match to TRBD1 (5 bases). V lost 7 bases and J 1 base, leaving 10 bases between the germline ends. The CDR3 has 13 amino acids. Germline values: CDR1 SNHLY, CDR2 FYNNEI.

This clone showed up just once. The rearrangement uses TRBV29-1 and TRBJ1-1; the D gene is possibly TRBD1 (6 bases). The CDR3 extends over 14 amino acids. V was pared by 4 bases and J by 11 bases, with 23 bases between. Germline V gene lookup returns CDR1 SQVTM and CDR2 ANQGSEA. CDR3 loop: CSVGRGDPSGGAFF. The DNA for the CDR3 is TGCAGCGTTGGGAGGGGGGACCCAAGCGGCGGGGCTTTCTTT.

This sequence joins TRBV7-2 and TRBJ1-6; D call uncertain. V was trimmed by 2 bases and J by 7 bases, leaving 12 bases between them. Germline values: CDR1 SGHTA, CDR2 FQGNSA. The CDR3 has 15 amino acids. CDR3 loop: CASSLFLGPNSPLHF. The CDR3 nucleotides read TGTGCCAGCAGCTTATTTCTGGGCCCGAATTCACCCCTCCACTTT.

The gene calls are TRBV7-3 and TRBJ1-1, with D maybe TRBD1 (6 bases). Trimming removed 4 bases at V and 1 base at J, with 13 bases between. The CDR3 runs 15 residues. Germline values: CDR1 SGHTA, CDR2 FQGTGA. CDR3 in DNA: TGTGCCAGCAGCTACCCGGGACACTGGAACACTGAAGCTTTCTTT. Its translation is CASSYPGHWNTEAFF.

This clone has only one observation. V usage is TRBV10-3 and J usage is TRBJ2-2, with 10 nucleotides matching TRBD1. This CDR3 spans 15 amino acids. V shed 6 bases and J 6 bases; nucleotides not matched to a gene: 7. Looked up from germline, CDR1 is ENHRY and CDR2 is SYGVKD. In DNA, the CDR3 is TGTGCCATCAGGGGGACAGGGGATGAGCCCGGGGAGCTGTTTTTT. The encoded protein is CAIRGTGDEPGELFF.

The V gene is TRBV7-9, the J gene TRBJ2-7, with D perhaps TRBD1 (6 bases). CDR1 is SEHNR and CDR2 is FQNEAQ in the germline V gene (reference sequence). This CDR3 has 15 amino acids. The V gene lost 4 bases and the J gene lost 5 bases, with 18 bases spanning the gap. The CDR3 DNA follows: TGTGCCAGCAGCTCCTTCGACAGGCCCCCGGACGAGCAGTACGTC. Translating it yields CASSSFDRPPDEQYV.

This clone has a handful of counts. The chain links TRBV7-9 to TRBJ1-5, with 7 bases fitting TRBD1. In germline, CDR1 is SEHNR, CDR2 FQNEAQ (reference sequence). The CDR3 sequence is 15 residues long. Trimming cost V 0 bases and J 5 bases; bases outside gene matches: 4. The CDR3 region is CASSLATGLHQPQHF. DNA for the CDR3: TGTGCCAGCAGCTTAGCGACAGGGCTCCATCAGCCCCAGCATTTT. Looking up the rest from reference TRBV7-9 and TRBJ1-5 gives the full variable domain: DTGVSQNPRHKITKRGQNVTFRCDPISEHNRLYWYRQTLGQGPEFLTYFQNEAQLEKSRLLSDRFSAERPKGSFSTLEIQRTEQGDSAMYLCASSLATGLHQPQHFGDGTRLSIL.

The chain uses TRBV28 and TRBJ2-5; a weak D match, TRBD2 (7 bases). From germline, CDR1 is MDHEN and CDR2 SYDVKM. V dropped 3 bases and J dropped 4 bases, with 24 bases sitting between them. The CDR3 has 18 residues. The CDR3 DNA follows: TGTGCCAGCAGTTTTGCGGGGGCCGAGAGGGTGGCCCGAGAGACCCAGTACTTC. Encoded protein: CASSFAGAERVARETQYF.

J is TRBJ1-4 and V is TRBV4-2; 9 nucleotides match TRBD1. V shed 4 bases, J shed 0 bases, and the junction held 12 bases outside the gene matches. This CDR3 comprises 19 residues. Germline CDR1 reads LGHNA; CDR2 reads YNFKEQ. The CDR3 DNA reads TGTGCCAGCAGCCCCGGCGGACAGGGGTTTGTTGCAACTAATGAAAAACTGTTTTTT. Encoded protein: CASSPGGQGFVATNEKLFF.